This T cell receptor (beta chain) derives from a study of shared clonotypes between healthy human individuals. Study findings and constraints: All-four-donor shared clonotypes had higher generation probabilities than non-shared clonotypes did. Among donors, sharing of clonotypes was expected to be affected by sequencing depth.

CD45RO-negative, CCR7-selected cells formed the naive CD8 fraction, which excluded terminally differentiated effector memory CD45RA+ cells. Concerning this clone: Its target is not known.

The protocol was immunoSEQ multiplex PCR, while the TCRdb copy is restricted to in-frame clones and leaves out a portion. This table holds about 680,000 clones, about 91% found once. Trimming cost V 1 base and J 1 base, with 7 bases left between them. Germline CDR1 reads SGHAT; CDR2 reads FQNNGV. The CDR3 has 14 residues. The J gene is TRBJ2-5, the V gene TRBV11-2; the D gene is possibly TRBD1 (5 bases). The clonotype originates from a man aged 30-40 years in good health. Sequencing was performed on naive CD8+ T cells sorted from blood. CDR3 bases: TGTGCCAGCAGCTTAGCAGGGTCCCAAGAGACCCAGTACTTC. Translating gives CASSLAGSQETQYF.